A selection of T cell receptor beta chains follows, all from one sample in a study of Tregs in tolerant kidney transplant recipients. Method: immunoSEQ multiplex PCR; TCRdb's copy keeps in-frame clones and lacks some. This sample has about 73,000 clones, with around 90% found just once. The starting material was Tregs from blood, obtained before the transplant. The origin of the receptors is a human donor who received a combined kidney and bone marrow transplant. Each CDR3 is given with its conserved first and last residue. D genes are given only for firm matches. Size is omitted from some rows. Given values are once, few, many or a class for expanded clones.

TRBJ1-1,TRBV6-5,NA,NA,CASSSTGLEAFF,TGTGCCAGCAGTTCCACAGGGTTAGAAGCTTTCTTT
TRBJ2-7,TRBV29-1,TRBD1,NA,CSVAGWDRGFYEQYF,TGCAGCGTTGCAGGCTGGGACAGGGGGTTCTACGAGCAGTACTTC
TRBJ2-7,TRBV18,NA,NA,CASSPLSSYEQYF,TGTGCCAGCTCACCCCTCTCCTCCTACGAGCAGTACTTC
TRBJ2-7,TRBV20-1,NA,NA,CSARDMTYQYF,TGCAGTGCTAGAGATATGACTTACCAGTACTTC
TRBJ2-5,TRBV11-2,NA,NA,CASSLEPETQYF,TGTGCCAGCAGCTTAGAACCGGAGACCCAGTACTTC
TRBJ1-2,TRBV7-2,TRBD1,NA,CASSLGGGTGALGYTF,TGTGCCAGCAGCTTAGGAGGAGGGACAGGGGCTCTTGGCTACACCTTC
TRBJ2-6,TRBV9,NA,once,CASSVGDAGANVLTF,TGTGCCAGCAGCGTAGGGGACGCTGGGGCCAACGTCCTGACTTTC
TRBJ2-2,TRBV11-1,TRBD2,NA,CASSLGLADTGELFF,TGTGCCAGCAGCTTGGGACTAGCGGACACCGGGGAGCTGTTTTTT
TRBJ1-4,TRBV28,NA,NA,CASTGTNEKLFF,TGTGCCAGCACAGGAACTAATGAAAAACTGTTTTTT
TRBJ2-7,TRBV10-1,NA,NA,CASSESSYEQYF,TGCGCCAGCAGTGAGAGCAGTTACGAGCAGTACTTC
TRBJ2-2,TRBV4-1,NA,NA,CASSQEYPTGELFF,TGCGCCAGCAGCCAAGAGTATCCGACCGGGGAGCTGTTTTTT
TRBJ2-4,TRBV5-8,NA,once,CASPTRQKNIQYF,TGTGCCAGCCCCACACGACAGAAAAACATTCAGTACTTC
TRBJ1-2,TRBV18,NA,few,CASSRGTLYNYGYTF,TGTGCCAGCTCACGTGGGACACTTTATAACTATGGCTACACCTTC
TRBJ1-5,TRBV6-5,TRBD1,NA,CASSSGTGGAGQPQHF,TGTGCCAGCAGTTCCGGGACAGGGGGCGCAGGGCAGCCCCAGCATTTT
TRBJ2-1,TRBV5-1,NA,NA,CASRVGRGYNEQFF,TGCGCCAGCAGGGTAGGACGGGGGTACAATGAGCAGTTCTTC
TRBJ2-7,TRBV6-1,NA,NA,CASSEAGTVYEQYF,TGTGCCAGCAGTGAAGCGGGGACGGTCTACGAGCAGTACTTC
TRBJ1-2,TRBV25-1,NA,NA,CASRDYRGGYTF,TGTGCCAGCAGGGACTACAGAGGTGGCTACACCTTC
TRBJ2-7,TRBV6-5,TRBD2,NA,CASSYLRTSRSYEQYF,TGTGCCAGCAGTTACCTTCGGACTAGCCGGTCCTACGAGCAGTACTTC
TRBJ1-2,TRBV7-2,NA,NA,CASSQQAEGGYTF,TGTGCCAGCAGCCAGCAGGCGGAGGGGGGCTACACCTTC
TRBJ2-3,TRBV28,NA,once,CASGPGAQGTDTQYF,TGTGCCAGCGGCCCTGGGGCGCAGGGCACAGATACGCAGTATTTT
TRBJ2-7,TRBV4-3,NA,NA,CASRNRAGGSYEQYF,TGCGCCAGCAGAAATCGTGCAGGAGGCTCCTACGAGCAGTACTTC
TRBJ1-2,TRBV18,TRBD1,NA,CASSVGNPGQGPPYGYTF,TGTGCCAGCTCCGTGGGGAACCCGGGACAGGGGCCGCCCTATGGCTACACCTTC
TRBJ1-2,TRBV5-6,NA,NA,CASSQGSGYTF,TGTGCCAGCAGCCAGGGAAGCGGCTACACCTTC
TRBJ1-2,TRBV2,NA,NA,CASSADGPNYGYTF,TGTGCCAGCAGTGCTGACGGACCTAACTATGGCTACACCTTC
TRBJ2-2,TRBV5-1,NA,NA,CASSSPWSPGELFF,TGCGCCAGCAGCTCCCCCTGGAGCCCCGGGGAGCTGTTTTTT
TRBJ2-7,TRBV15,NA,NA,CATSKGPGGEQYF,TGTGCCACCAGCAAGGGACCTGGGGGCGAGCAGTACTTC
TRBJ2-1,TRBV7-3,TRBD2,NA,CASSSLAGVHNEQFF,TGTGCCAGCAGCTCACTAGCGGGAGTCCACAATGAGCAGTTCTTC
TRBJ1-4,TRBV25-1,TRBD1,NA,CASSESFGQGISEKLFF,TGTGCCAGCAGTGAATCCTTCGGACAGGGGATTAGTGAAAAACTGTTTTTT
TRBJ2-2,TRBV5-1,NA,NA,CASGDSLTGELFF,TGCGCCAGCGGGGACTCACTCACCGGAGAGCTGTTTTTT
TRBJ2-5,TRBV5-1,NA,NA,CASSPIAAVQETQYF,TGCGCCAGCAGCCCCATAGCGGCCGTACAAGAGACCCAGTACTTC
TRBJ2-4,TRBV5-4,NA,NA,CASTQPGYAKNIQYF,TGTGCCAGCACCCAGCCAGGGTACGCCAAAAACATTCAGTACTTC
TRBJ2-5,TRBV7-2,NA,NA,CASSLGGGRAGRGETQYF,TGTGCCAGCAGCTTAGGAGGCGGGAGAGCGGGCAGGGGGGAGACCCAGTACTTC